This TCR beta chain was sequenced during a study of blood T cells in healthy people across ages. For the second PCR, which ran for roughly 6 to 11 cycles, a sample-barcoded 5' primer and a J-beta primer mix were used. Each cDNA molecule was tagged by a template-switch adaptor with 12 random nucleotides. Using its own MiXCR run on the 5' RACE reads, TCRdb lists one record per CDR3 protein. The sample carries hundreds of thousands of distinct CDR3 sequences, 36% recorded once. There are many counts of this clonotype. The individuals who served as donors were healthy Caucasians living in Russia, aged roughly 6 to 95. Drawn from each donor were ten milliliters of peripheral blood. Per germline, CDR1 SGHDT and CDR2 YYEEEE. J gave up 5 bases and V 4 bases, and 5 bases lay outside the gene matches. CDR3 length equals 14 residues.

This chain joins TRBV5-6 and TRBJ2-3, with 9 bases aligning to TRBD2. Source material: blood. The sequence derives from a man aged 18 to 29 in good health. The CDR3 loop reads CASSGRGGGDTQYF. The CDR3 nucleotides are TGTGCCAGCAGCGGGCGGGGGGGCGGAGATACGCAGTATTTT.